This entry features one T cell receptor beta chain sequence. Its cognate antigen is unknown. This specimen belongs to a study of T cell clonotyping in hematopoietic cell transplantation. Looking at the study overall: Recipients' pretransplant samples followed cytoreduction.

Described time point: recipient sample about 28 days before transplant, after cytoreduction. Clones were sequenced by immunoSEQ multiplex PCR, and TCRdb holds only the in-frame ones, with some missing. The sample shows about 27,000 clones, approximately 77% of them seen only once. In germline, CDR1 is MNHEY, CDR2 SVGAGI. The CDR3 loop spans 16 amino acids. V lost 2 bases, J lost 7 bases, and 15 bases lay in between. Findings of the study overall: No sorting was done, leaving CD4 and CD8 contributions mixed. Higher Inverse Simpson Index values in graft donor and pretransplant recipient predicted broader posttransplant TCR diversity. Pathologically expanded recipient clonotypes increased progressively from day 30 to day 180 as diversity fell.

The sequences come from peripheral blood mononuclear cells, collected before stem cell transplant. The sequence came from a man aged 45-65 years with myelodysplastic syndrome. Some clones in this sample may be carry-over from other donors' samples. This rearrangement joins TRBV6-5 to TRBJ1-6; D uncertain. The CDR3 nucleotides are TGTGCCAGCAGTTACCCTTCGGGTCGGGGAAATTCACCCCTCCACTTT. Protein: CASSYPSGRGNSPLHF.